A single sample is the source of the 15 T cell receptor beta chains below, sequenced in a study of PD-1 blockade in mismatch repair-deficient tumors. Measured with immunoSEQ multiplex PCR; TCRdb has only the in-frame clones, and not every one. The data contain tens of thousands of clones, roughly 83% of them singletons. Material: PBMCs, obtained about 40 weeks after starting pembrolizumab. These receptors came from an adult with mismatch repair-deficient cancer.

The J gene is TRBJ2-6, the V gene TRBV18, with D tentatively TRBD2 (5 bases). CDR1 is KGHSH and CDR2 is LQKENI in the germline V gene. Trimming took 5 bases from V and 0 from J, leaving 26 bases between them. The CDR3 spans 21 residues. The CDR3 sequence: CASSTNLAHHGGPSGANVLTF. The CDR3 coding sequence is TGTGCCAGCTCAACTAACTTAGCTCACCATGGAGGACCCTCTGGGGCCAACGTCCTGACTTTC.

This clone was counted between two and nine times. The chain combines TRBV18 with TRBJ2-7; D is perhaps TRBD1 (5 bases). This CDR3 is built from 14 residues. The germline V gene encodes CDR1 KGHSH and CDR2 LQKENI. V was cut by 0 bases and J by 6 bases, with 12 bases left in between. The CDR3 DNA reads TGTGCCAGCTCACCACCGGGGCAGGTTCCCGAGCAGTACTTC. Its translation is CASSPPGQVPEQYF.

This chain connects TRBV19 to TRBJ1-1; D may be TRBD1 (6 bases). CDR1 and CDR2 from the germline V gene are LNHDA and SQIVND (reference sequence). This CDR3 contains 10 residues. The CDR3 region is CGTGGLSAFF. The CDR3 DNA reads TGTGGAACGGGGGGCCTGTCGGCTTTCTTT.

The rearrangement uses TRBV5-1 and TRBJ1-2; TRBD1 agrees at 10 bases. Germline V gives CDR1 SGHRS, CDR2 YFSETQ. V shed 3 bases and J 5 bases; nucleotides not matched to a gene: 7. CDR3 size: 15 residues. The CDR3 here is CASSSGTGVMYGYTF. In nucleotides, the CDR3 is TGCGCCAGCAGCTCCGGGACAGGGGTAATGTATGGCTACACCTTC.

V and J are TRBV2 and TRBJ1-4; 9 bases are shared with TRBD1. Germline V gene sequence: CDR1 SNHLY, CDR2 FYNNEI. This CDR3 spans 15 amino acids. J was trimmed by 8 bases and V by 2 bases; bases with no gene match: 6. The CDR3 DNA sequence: TGTGCCAGCAGTGAACTTACAGGACAGGGGGAAAAACTGTTTTTT. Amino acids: CASSELTGQGEKLFF.

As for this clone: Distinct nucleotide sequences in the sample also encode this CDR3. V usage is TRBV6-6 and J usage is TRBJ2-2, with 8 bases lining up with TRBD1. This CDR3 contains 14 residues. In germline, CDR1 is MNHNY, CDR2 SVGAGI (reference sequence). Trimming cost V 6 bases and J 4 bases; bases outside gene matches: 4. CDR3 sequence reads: CASRDRVGTGELFF. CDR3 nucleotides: TGTGCCAGCAGGGACAGGGTCGGCACCGGGGAGCTGTTTTTT.

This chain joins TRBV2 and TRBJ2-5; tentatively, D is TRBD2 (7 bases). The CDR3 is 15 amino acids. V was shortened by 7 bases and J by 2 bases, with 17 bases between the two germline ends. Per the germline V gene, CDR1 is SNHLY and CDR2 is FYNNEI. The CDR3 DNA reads TGTGCCAGCATAGGGGGGAGGGCCGCTCAAGAGACCCAGTACTTC. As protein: CASIGGRAAQETQYF.

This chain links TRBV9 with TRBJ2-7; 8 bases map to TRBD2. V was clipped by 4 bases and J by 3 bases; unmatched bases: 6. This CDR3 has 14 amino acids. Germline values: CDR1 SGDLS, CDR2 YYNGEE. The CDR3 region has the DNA TGTGCCAGCAGCCCATCGGCGGGAGGCTACGAGCAGTACTTC. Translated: CASSPSAGGYEQYF.

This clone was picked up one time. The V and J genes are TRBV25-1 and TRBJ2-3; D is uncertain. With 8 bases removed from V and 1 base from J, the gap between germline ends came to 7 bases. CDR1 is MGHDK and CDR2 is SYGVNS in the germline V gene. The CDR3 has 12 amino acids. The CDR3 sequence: CASVPGTDTQYF. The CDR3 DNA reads TGTGCCAGCGTCCCAGGCACAGATACGCAGTATTTT. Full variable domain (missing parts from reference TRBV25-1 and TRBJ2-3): EADIYQTPRYLVIGTGKKITLECSQTMGHDKMYWYQQDPGMELHLIHYSYGVNSTEKGDLSSESTVSRIRTEHFPLTLESARPSHTSQYLCASVPGTDTQYFGPGTRLTVL.

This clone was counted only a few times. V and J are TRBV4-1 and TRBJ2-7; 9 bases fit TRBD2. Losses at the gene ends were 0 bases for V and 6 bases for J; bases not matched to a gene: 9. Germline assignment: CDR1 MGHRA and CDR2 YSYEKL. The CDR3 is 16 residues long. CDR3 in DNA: TGCGCCAGCAGCCAAGAGAGGTTAGCGGGAGTAGGCGAGCAGTACTTC. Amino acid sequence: CASSQERLAGVGEQYF.

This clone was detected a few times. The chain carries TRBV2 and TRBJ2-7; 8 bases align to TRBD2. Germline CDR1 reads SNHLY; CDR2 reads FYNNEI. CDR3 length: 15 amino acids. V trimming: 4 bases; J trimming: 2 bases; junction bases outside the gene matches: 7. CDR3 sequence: CASSAKMGLAYEQYF. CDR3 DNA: TGTGCCAGCAGTGCCAAAATGGGACTAGCCTACGAGCAGTACTTC. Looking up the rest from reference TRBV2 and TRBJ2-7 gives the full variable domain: EPEVTQTPSHQVTQMGQEVILRCVPISNHLYFYWYRQILGQKVEFLVSFYNNEISEKSEIFDDQFSVERPDGSNFTLKIRSTKLEDSAMYFCASSAKMGLAYEQYFGPGTRLTVT.

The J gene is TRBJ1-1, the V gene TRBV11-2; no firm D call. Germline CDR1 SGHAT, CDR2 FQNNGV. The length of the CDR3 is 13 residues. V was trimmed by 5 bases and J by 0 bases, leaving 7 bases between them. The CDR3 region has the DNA TGTGCCAGCAGCCCAACACTGAACACTGAAGCTTTCTTT. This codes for CASSPTLNTEAFF.

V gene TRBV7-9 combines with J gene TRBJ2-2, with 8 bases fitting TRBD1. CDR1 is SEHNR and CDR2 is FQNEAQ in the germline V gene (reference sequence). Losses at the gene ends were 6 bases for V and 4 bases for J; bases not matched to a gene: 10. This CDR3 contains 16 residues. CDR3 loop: CASSLDRVLPTGELFF. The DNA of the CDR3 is TGTGCCAGCAGTTTGGACAGGGTTTTACCCACCGGGGAGCTGTTTTTT. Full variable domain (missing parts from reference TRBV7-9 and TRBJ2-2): DTGVSQNPRHKITKRGQNVTFRCDPISEHNRLYWYRQTLGQGPEFLTYFQNEAQLEKSRLLSDRFSAERPKGSFSTLEIQRTEQGDSAMYLCASSLDRVLPTGELFFGEGSRLTVL.

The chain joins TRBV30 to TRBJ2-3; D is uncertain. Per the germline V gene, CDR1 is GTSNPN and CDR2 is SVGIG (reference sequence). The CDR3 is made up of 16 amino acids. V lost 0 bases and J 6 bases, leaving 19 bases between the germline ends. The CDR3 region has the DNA TGTGCCTGGAGTGTACCGACGCCGCTAAGGAGTGATACGCAGTATTTT. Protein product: CAWSVPTPLRSDTQYF.

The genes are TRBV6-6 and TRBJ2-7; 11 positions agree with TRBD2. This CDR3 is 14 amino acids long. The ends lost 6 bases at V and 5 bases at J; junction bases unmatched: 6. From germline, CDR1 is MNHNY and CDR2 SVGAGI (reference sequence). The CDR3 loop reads CASRTSGSAHEQYF. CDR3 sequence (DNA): TGTGCCAGCAGAACTAGCGGGAGCGCCCACGAGCAGTACTTC.